This note documents a single T cell receptor (beta chain) sequence. Its antigen is still unknown. Base qualities were left out, and no much larger clone turns up one base away. The TCR beta CDR3 regions were amplified from RNA transcripts. A first-round RT-PCR of the TCR CDR3 used the HTBI primer set with the Qiagen OneStep RT-PCR kit. A second multiplex PCR round built the libraries, followed by size selection and purification. Libraries were sequenced paired-end with 100 bp reads on an Illumina HiSeq2000. The original pipeline was this. SOAPnuke was used to process the raw data, throwing out any read that contained adapters or uncalled bases, had a mean Phred below 15, or lacked an exact constant-primer or identifier match. COPE v1.2.5 was used to merge the high-quality paired reads, and each unique nucleotide sequence was defined as a clonotype. MiTCR v1.1 was used to align the clonotypes against IMGT TRBV, TRBD and TRBJ reference segments. Only V-J combinations with frequency above 0.0001, covering approximately 99% of repertoires, were analysed. A TCS score was defined as the ratio between F50 (clonal expansion) and ExV (chaos), using BLOSUM62-based TCRdist between CDR3 peptides within each V-J. Welch's t-statistics and random forest reduced around 510 V-J features to 13, which were used in a naive Bayes classifier (R e1071). The Morisita-Horn index was used to measure how similar the thyroid and blood repertoires were. Clones were called with MiXCR by TCRdb after fastp trimmed the public reads at Q25, and only in-frame beta chains were retained. Duplicate CDR3 protein sequences are folded into a single record with the most common DNA and genes. These V and J calls rely on TCRdb rather than the paper's analysis. The sample table shows about 840,000 distinct CDR3 sequences, and more than 30% are seen once. The ten most abundant clones make up about 9% of the sample.

The data belong to a study of T cells in Graves' hyperthyroidism and ophthalmopathy (dated by TCRdb to the late 2010s). Context from the whole study: Peripheral blood was sampled at the time of initial diagnosis, prior to any treatment. To identify distinguishing TCR V-J signatures, a discovery cohort of 90 to 100 patients was used, comprising 40 to 45 with Graves' ophthalmopathy and 57 with stable Graves' hyperthyroidism. Prospective prediction of ophthalmopathy was tested in an independent validation cohort consisting of 18 to 20 hyperthyroidism patients and around 17 patients who later progressed to ophthalmopathy. The 100 discovery patients were randomly split 7:3 into training and test sets. The study also compared thyroid tissue and blood T-cell repertoires from roughly 6 Graves' hyperthyroidism patients. Following sampling, methimazole starting at 30 mg daily was given to hyperthyroidism patients, and high-dose intravenous methylprednisolone was given to ophthalmopathy patients. The paper reports TCR Vbeta CDR3 sequencing of approximately 140 peripheral blood samples: over 40 ophthalmopathy, under 80 hyperthyroidism and around 17 progressor patients.

Measured from the cysteine to the phenylalanine, the CDR3 is 14 residues long. Only the CDR3 part of the read is kept: 42 bases, read in frame from the first base. V and J are truncated by 4 bases and 2 bases respectively, leaving an intervening sequence of 13 bases. CDR1 and CDR2 are drawn from the germline V gene: SGHRS, YFSETQ. Beyond this particular receptor, the publication reports: In validation, progression to ophthalmopathy was predicted by the model with more than 65% sensitivity and just over 72% specificity, a median of roughly 6.4 months before onset. Ophthalmopathy was separated from stable hyperthyroidism by a 13 V-J signature model, with approximately 86% sensitivity and roughly 84% specificity obtained in cross-validation and 80%/75% obtained in testing. Most expanded thyroid clonotypes (frequency above 0.001) were also detected in blood, suggesting blood repertoires may reflect thyroid immune responses. No statistical method was used to set the sample size in advance, and investigators knew the group allocation.

Stable Graves' hyperthyroidism was defined as no progression to ophthalmopathy during 18 months of follow-up. Hyperthyroidism patients were newly diagnosed, had a disease duration of under 2 months, and were aged 18 to 65 years. Exclusion was applied to patients with uncontrolled infections, other autoimmune diseases, pregnancy or lactation. Diagnoses relied on clinical symptoms, serum thyroxine and TRAb, thyroid ultrasound and orbital computed tomography. PBMCs were isolated from about 9 ml of fresh peripheral blood by Ficoll-Paque density gradient centrifugation. Total RNA was extracted with Trizol reagent, and quality was checked on an Agilent 2100 Bioanalyzer.

Sequencing input: blood. The clonotype originates from a young man with Graves' hyperthyroidism. The sequence is built from TRBV5-1 and TRBJ2-7; TRBD1 is a possible D gene, resting on 6 matching bases. At the DNA level, the sequence is TGCGCCAGCAGCATACAGGGAAATACCTACGAGCAGTACTTC. Protein translation: CASSIQGNTYEQYF.